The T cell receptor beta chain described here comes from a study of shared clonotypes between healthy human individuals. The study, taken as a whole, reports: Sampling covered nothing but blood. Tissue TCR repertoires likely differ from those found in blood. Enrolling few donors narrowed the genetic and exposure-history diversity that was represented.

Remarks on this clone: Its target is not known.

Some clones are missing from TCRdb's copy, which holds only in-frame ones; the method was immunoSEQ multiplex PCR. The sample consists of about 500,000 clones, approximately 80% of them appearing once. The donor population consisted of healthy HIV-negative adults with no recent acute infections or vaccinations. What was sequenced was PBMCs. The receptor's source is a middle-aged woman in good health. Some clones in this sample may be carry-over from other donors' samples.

The CDR3 protein is CASSPGAKTYEQYF. In DNA form, the CDR3 reads TGTGCCAGCTCACCAGGGGCTAAAACCTACGAGCAGTACTTC. This chain links TRBV18 with TRBJ2-7; possible D gene TRBD1, 5 bases. Germline V lookup: CDR1 KGHSH, CDR2 LQKENI. This CDR3 contains 14 residues. V lost 2 bases, J lost 2 bases, and 10 bases lay in between.